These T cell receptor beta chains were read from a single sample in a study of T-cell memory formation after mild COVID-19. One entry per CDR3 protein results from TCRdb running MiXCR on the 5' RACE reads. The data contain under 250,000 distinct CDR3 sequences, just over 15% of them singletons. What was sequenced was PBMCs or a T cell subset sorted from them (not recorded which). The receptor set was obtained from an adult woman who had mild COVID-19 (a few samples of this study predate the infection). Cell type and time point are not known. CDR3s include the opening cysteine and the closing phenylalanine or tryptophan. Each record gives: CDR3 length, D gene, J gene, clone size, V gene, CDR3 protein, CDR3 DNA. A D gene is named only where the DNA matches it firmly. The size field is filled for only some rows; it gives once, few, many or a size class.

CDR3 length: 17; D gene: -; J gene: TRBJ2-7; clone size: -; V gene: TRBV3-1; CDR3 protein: CASSPSGTYREIYEQYF; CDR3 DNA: TGTGCCAGCAGCCCATCTGGGACGTATAGGGAGATCTACGAGCAGTACTTC
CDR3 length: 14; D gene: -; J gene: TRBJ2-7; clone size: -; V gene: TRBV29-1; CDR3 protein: CSVRPALRSYEQYF; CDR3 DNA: TGCAGCGTGCGACCTGCTCTTAGGTCCTACGAGCAGTACTTC
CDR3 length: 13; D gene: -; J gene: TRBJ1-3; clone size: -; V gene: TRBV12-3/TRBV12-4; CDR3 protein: CASSYLRGNTIYF; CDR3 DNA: TGTGCCAGCAGTTATTTACGGGGAAACACCATATATTTT
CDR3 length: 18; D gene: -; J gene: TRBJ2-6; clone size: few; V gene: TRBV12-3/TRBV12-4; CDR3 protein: CASSLRDSGHSGANVLTF; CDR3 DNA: TGTGCCAGCAGCCTCCGGGACTCCGGACACTCTGGGGCCAACGTCCTGACTTTC
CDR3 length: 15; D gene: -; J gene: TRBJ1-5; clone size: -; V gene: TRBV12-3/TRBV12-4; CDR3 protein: CASSPTDSINQPQHF; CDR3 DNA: TGTGCCAGCAGTCCGACCGACAGTATCAATCAGCCCCAGCATTTT
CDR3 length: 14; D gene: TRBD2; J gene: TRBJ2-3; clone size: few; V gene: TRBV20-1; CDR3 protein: CSARISGSTDTQYF; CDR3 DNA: TGCAGTGCTAGAATTAGCGGGAGCACAGATACGCAGTATTTT
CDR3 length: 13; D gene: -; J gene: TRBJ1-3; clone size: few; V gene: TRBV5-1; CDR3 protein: CASSRFPGNTIYF; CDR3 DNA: TGCGCCAGCAGCCGGTTCCCTGGAAACACCATATATTTT
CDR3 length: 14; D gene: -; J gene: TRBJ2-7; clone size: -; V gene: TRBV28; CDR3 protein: CASSDGTFPYEQYF; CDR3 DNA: TGTGCCAGCAGTGACGGGACATTTCCCTACGAGCAGTACTTC
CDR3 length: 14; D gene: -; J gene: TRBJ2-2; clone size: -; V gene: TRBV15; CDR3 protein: CATSNPPNTGELFF; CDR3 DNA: TGTGCCACCAGTAACCCGCCGAACACCGGGGAGCTGTTTTTT
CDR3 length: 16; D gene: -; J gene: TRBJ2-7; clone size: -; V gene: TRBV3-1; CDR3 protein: CASSLHWTRTRDEQYF; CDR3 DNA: TGTGCCAGCAGCTTACACTGGACTCGAACACGGGACGAGCAGTACTTC
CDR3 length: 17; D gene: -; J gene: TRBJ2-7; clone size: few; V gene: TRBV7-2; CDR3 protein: CASSSGISTQKTYEQYF; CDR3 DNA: TGTGCCAGCAGCTCTGGGATCTCAACTCAAAAGACCTACGAGCAGTACTTC
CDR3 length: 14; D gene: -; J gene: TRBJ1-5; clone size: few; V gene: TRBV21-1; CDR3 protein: CASSKGQLNQPQHF; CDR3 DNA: TGTGCCAGCAGCAAGGGACAGCTCAATCAGCCCCAGCATTTT
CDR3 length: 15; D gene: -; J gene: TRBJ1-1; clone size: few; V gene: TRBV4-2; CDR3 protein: CASSQDMRVSTEAFF; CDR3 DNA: TGTGCCAGCAGCCAAGATATGAGGGTGAGCACTGAAGCTTTCTTT
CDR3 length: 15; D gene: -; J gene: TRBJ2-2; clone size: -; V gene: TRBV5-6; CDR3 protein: CASTSGLRDTGELFF; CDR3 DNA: TGTGCCAGCACCTCGGGGCTTAGGGACACCGGGGAGCTGTTTTTT
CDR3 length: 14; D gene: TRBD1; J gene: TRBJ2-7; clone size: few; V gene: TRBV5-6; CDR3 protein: CASSQTGQGDEQYF; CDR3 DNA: TGTGCCAGCAGCCAGACGGGACAGGGTGACGAGCAGTACTTC
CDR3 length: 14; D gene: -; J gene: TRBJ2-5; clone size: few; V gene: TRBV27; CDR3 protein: CASSPPARPETQYF; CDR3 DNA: TGTGCCAGCAGTCCCCCGGCTAGACCAGAGACCCAGTACTTC
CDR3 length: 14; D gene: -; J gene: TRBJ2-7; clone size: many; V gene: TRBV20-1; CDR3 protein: CSAFRESGSYEQYF; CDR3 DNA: TGCAGTGCTTTTAGGGAATCGGGTAGCTACGAGCAGTACTTC
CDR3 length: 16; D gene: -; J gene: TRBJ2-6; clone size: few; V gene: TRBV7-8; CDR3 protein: CASSVDRNSGANVLTF; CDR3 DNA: TGTGCCAGCAGCGTCGACCGTAACTCTGGGGCCAACGTCCTGACTTTC
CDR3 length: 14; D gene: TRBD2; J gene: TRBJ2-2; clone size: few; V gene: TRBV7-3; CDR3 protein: CASSVSGRYGELFF; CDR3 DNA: TGTGCCAGCAGCGTTAGCGGGAGGTACGGGGAGCTGTTTTTT
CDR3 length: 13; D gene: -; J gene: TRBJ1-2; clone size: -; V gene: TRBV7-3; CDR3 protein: CASSLTRESGYTF; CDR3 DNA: TGTGCCAGCAGCTTAACTAGAGAGAGTGGCTACACCTTC
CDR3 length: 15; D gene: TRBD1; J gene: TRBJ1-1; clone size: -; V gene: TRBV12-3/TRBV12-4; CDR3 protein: CASSFRSGGHGEAFF; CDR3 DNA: TGTGCCAGCAGTTTCAGGTCAGGGGGACATGGTGAAGCTTTCTTT
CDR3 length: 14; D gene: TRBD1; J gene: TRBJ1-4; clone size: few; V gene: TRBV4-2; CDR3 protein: CASSHQGGRVKLFF; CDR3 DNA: TGTGCCAGCAGCCATCAGGGGGGAAGAGTGAAACTGTTTTTT
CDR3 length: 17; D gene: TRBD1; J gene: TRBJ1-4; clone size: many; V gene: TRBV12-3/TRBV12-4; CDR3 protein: CASRGTGGFVANEKLFF; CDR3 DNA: TGTGCCAGCAGGGGGACAGGGGGATTTGTGGCTAATGAAAAACTGTTTTTT
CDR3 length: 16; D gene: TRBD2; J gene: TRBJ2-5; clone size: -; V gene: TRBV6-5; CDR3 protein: CASSYASGRGKETQYF; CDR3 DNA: TGTGCCAGCAGTTATGCTAGCGGGAGGGGTAAAGAGACCCAGTACTTC